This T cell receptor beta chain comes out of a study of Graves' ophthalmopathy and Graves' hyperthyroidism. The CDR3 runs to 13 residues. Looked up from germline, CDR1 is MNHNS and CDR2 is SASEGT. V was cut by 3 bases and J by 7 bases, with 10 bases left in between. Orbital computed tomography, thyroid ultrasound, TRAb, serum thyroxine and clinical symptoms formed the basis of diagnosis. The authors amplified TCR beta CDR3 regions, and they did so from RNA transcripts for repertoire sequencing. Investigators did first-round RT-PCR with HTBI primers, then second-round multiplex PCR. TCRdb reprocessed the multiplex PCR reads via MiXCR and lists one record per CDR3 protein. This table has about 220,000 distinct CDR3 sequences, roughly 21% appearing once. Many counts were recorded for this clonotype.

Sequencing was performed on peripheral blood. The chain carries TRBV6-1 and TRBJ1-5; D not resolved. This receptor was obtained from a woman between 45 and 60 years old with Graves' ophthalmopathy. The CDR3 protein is CASSDIPLQPQHF. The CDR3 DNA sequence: TGTGCCAGCAGTGACATCCCTCTCCAGCCCCAGCATTTT.